The source of this T cell receptor beta chain is a study of blood T cell repertoires in COVID-19. Authors' data handling: Estimation of nucleated cell counts relied on the amplification of reference gene primers. Sequenced by immunoSEQ multiplex PCR; TCRdb stores in-frame clones only, minus some. V and J calls and clone size are given by that table; D and trimming were obtained from the DNA. This sample yields approximately 170,000 clones, of which approximately 91% are seen a single time; about 1.1% belongs to the top ten. V lost 11 bases and J lost 5, with 13 bases in between. CDR1 and CDR2 (germline): SNHLY, FYNNEI. The CDR3 extends over 13 amino acids.

This sequence was found in a man between 25 and 39 years old with acute or convalescent COVID-19. The rearrangement uses TRBV2 and TRBJ1-6; D is possibly TRBD1 (6 bases). The specimen was peripheral blood. CDR3 coding DNA: TGTGCCGGTCGGGACAACAATAATTCACCCCTCCACTTT. Its translation: CAGRDNNNSPLHF.